This TCR beta chain was captured by sequencing in a study of T cell changes during pregnancy in multiple sclerosis. The CDR3 contains 14 residues. Trimming took 6 bases from V and 3 from J, leaving 14 bases between them. The germline gives CDR1 KGHSH, CDR2 LQKENI. Some clones are missing from TCRdb's copy, which holds only in-frame ones; the method was immunoSEQ multiplex PCR. The sample has 45,000 to 75,000 clones, 92% seen once; the top ten hold 0.65% to 0.9%. The V gene is TRBV18, the J gene TRBJ2-5; D perhaps matches TRBD2 (6 bases). This material consisted of peripheral blood, taken in the first trimester of pregnancy. The receptor was derived from a female donor with multiple sclerosis, enrolled in a pregnancy study. This CDR3 reads CASSQGLPKETQYF. CDR3 DNA sequence: TGTGCCAGCTCCCAGGGACTCCCAAAAGAGACCCAGTACTTC.